The next 19 T cell receptor beta chains were all read from a single sample in a study of blood T cell repertoires in COVID-19 (dated by TCRdb to the early 2020s). The receptor library was made with the immunoSEQ multiplex PCR assay. The clones in this table, taken by TCRdb from immuneACCESS, are in-frame only. Not every clone is retained; where verified, under half of the shortfall comes from an unresolved V gene, and the cause of the rest is unknown. The sample table contains more than 70,000 clones; only one count was recorded for 80% to 90% of them. Jointly, the top ten make up roughly 9% of the sample. What was sequenced was peripheral blood. These receptors were obtained from a man in his fifties or sixties with acute or convalescent COVID-19.

The chain has TRBV5-1 and TRBJ2-7, with TRBD2 identical over 7 bases. The V and J ends lost 0 bases and 7 bases, in that order; junction bases with no gene match: 7. The CDR3 covers 14 residues. Germline-derived CDR1 and CDR2 are SGHRS and YFSETQ. For the CDR3, the DNA is TGCGCCAGCAGCTTGGCGGGACTAACGCGGGAGCAGTACTTC. This encodes CASSLAGLTREQYF.

This chain uses TRBV11-3 with TRBJ1-1; TRBD1 is a possible D gene (6 bases). V was cut by 5 bases and J by 5 bases, with 15 bases left in between. This CDR3 region has 14 residues. CDR1 and CDR2 (germline): SGHNT, YENEEA. The CDR3 protein is CASSPRGGGTEAFF. The DNA of the CDR3 is TGTGCCAGCAGCCCCCGGGGGGGCGGAACTGAAGCTTTCTTT. The whole variable domain, remainder taken from reference TRBV11-3 and TRBJ1-1, is EAGVVQSPRYKIIEKKQPVAFWCNPISGHNTLYWYLQNLGQGPELLIRYENEEAVDDSQLPKDRFSAERLKGVDSTLKIQPAELGDSAVYLCASSPRGGGTEAFFGQGTRLTVV.

This chain joins TRBV30 and TRBJ2-3, with 7 bases fitting TRBD1. V gave up 2 bases and J gave up 6 bases; unmatched junction bases: 2. The length of the CDR3 is 12 residues. Germline lookup yields CDR1 GTSNPN and CDR2 SVGIG (reference sequence). CDR3 in DNA: TGTGCCTGGAGTACAGGGGTGGATACGCAGTATTTT. As protein: CAWSTGVDTQYF.

The chain joins TRBV11-2 to TRBJ1-6, with no clear D. Germline CDR1 reads SGHAT; CDR2 reads FQNNGV. CDR3 length: 14 amino acids. The V gene lost 1 base and the J gene lost 5 bases, with 6 bases spanning the gap. The CDR3 coding sequence is TGTGCCAGCAGCTTAGTAACGGATAATTCACCCCTCCACTTT. It is translated as CASSLVTDNSPLHF.

The V and J genes are TRBV19 and TRBJ1-4; no reliable D call. The CDR3 loop spans 15 amino acids. Between the trimmed V and J ends, which lost 5 bases and 1 base, there was a span of 11 bases. In germline, CDR1 is LNHDA, CDR2 SQIVND (reference sequence). CDR3 amino acids: CASSLPRGTNEKLFF. For the CDR3, the DNA is TGTGCCAGTAGTTTACCAAGAGGAACTAATGAAAAACTGTTTTTT.

V is TRBV10-1 and J is TRBJ2-5; D perhaps matches TRBD2 (5 bases). V was cut by 6 bases and J by 7 bases, with 21 bases left in between. This CDR3 comprises 15 residues. Germline lookup yields CDR1 WNHNN and CDR2 SYGVQD (reference sequence). The CDR3 reads CASSEDRRWWVTQYF. In DNA form, the CDR3 reads TGCGCCAGCAGCGAAGATAGGAGGTGGTGGGTGACCCAGTACTTC.

V is TRBV4-1 and J is TRBJ2-7; 10 bases fit TRBD2. Germline V gene data show CDR1 as MGHRA and CDR2 as YSYEKL. After removal of 0 bases from V and 4 bases from J, the junction contained 3 bases not matched to a gene. The CDR3 consists of 15 residues. DNA for the CDR3: TGCGCCAGCAGCCAAGAATCTAGCGGGGGTTACGAGCAGTACGTC. Translating gives CASSQESSGGYEQYV.

The chain has TRBV21-1 and TRBJ2-3; the table's D call TRBD1 went unverified against the DNA. TRBV21-1 is assigned pseudogene status. The CDR3 has 16 amino acids. The CDR3 sequence is CASSSWDRPFTDTQYF. CDR3 coding DNA: TGTGCCAGCAGCTCCTGGGACAGACCATTCACAGATACGCAGTATTTT.

The V call is TRBV18, the J call TRBJ1-1, with a possible D match to TRBD1 (6 bases). Germline CDR1 and CDR2: KGHSH and LQKENI. Trimming removed 3 bases at V and 0 bases at J, with 14 bases between. CDR3 length: 16 residues. CDR3 in amino acids: CASSPSGGVMNTEAFF. CDR3 DNA sequence: TGTGCCAGCTCACCTTCGGGGGGCGTCATGAACACTGAAGCTTTCTTT. The whole variable domain, remainder taken from reference TRBV18 and TRBJ1-1, is NAGVMQNPRHLVRRRGQEARLRCSPMKGHSHVYWYRQLPEEGLKFMVYLQKENIIDESGMPKERFSAEFPKEGPSILRIQQVVRGDSAAYFCASSPSGGVMNTEAFFGQGTRLTVV.

The chain uses TRBV10-2 and TRBJ2-3; TRBD2 matches at 11 bases. The CDR3 totals 15 residues. Germline V CDR1 and CDR2: WSHSY, SAAADI. Trimming cost V 6 bases and J 6 bases; bases outside gene matches: 8. CDR3 sequence: CASRKGTSGGDTQYF. CDR3 DNA sequence: TGCGCCAGCAGGAAGGGTACTAGCGGGGGTGATACGCAGTATTTT.

The chain carries TRBV18 and TRBJ1-1, with 7 nucleotides matching TRBD1. V gave up 1 base and J gave up 3 bases; unmatched junction bases: 2. Germline values: CDR1 KGHSH, CDR2 LQKENI. The CDR3 sequence is 14 residues long. The CDR3 sequence: CASSPRGQDTEAFF. The CDR3 bases are TGTGCCAGCTCACCACGTGGACAGGACACTGAAGCTTTCTTT.

The rearrangement links TRBV6-6 to TRBJ2-7; D not certain. Germline V lookup: CDR1 MNHNY, CDR2 SVGAGI (reference sequence). The V end was cut by 0 bases, the J end by 0 bases, with 9 bases between. This CDR3 is 15 amino acids long. In DNA form, the CDR3 reads TGTGCCAGCAGTTACTCGCCCAGTCCCTCCTACGAGCAGTACTTC. Its protein product is CASSYSPSPSYEQYF.

The V and J genes are TRBV6-5 and TRBJ1-2, with 7 positions matching TRBD1. This CDR3 has 13 residues. V dropped 10 bases and J dropped 7; count of bases not matched to a gene: 12. Per germline, CDR1 MNHEY and CDR2 SVGAGI. CDR3 sequence reads: CAISDRESRGYTF. Written as DNA, the CDR3 is TGTGCCATATCCGACAGGGAGTCCCGTGGCTACACCTTC.

The chain joins TRBV19 to TRBJ1-1; 10 bases are a match to TRBD1. In germline, CDR1 is LNHDA, CDR2 SQIVND (reference sequence). Losses at the gene ends were 5 bases for V and 7 bases for J; bases not matched to a gene: 1. This CDR3 region has 12 residues. The CDR3 DNA sequence: TGTGCCAGTAGTCGGGACAGGGGTGAAGCTTTCTTT. Protein product: CASSRDRGEAFF.

For the CDR3, the DNA is TGTGCCAGCAGTTGGACGACAGGGACCGATCAGCCCCAGCATTTT. Protein sequence: CASSWTTGTDQPQHF. This sequence joins TRBV6-5 and TRBJ1-5, with 7 bases matching TRBD1. Germline V gene data show CDR1 as MNHEY and CDR2 as SVGAGI. V was clipped by 4 bases and J by 5 bases; unmatched bases: 8. CDR3 length equals 15 residues.

This clone was counted a single time. This sequence joins TRBV7-9 and TRBJ2-6, with D unclear. CDR1 SEHNR and CDR2 FQNEAQ come from the germline V gene (reference sequence). This CDR3 contains 15 residues. The ends were cut back, 5 bases at V and 1 base at J, with 9 bases in the middle. The DNA for the CDR3 is TGTGCCAGCAGCGCCGTGGAGTCTGGGGCCAACGTCCTGACTTTC. Residues: CASSAVESGANVLTF.

The chain links TRBV11-2 to TRBJ2-2, with D perhaps TRBD1 (6 bases). The germline CDR1 and CDR2 sequences are SGHAT and FQNNGV. The ends were cut back, 5 bases at V and 7 bases at J, with 17 bases in the middle. CDR3 size: 15 residues. As DNA, the CDR3 is TGTGCCAGCAGCCCGCAAGGGGGTTTCGACGGGGAGCTGTTTTTT. This gives the protein CASSPQGGFDGELFF. The complete variable domain, with remaining parts taken from reference TRBV11-2 and TRBJ2-2, reads EAGVAQSPRYKIIEKRQSVAFWCNPISGHATLYWYQQILGQGPKLLIQFQNNGVVDDSQLPKDRFSAERLKGVDSTLKIQPAKLEDSAVYLCASSPQGGFDGELFFGEGSRLTVL.

The CDR3 here is CASSLESRQGYTF. As DNA, the CDR3 is TGTGCCAGCAGCTTAGAATCCCGACAGGGCTACACCTTC. V is TRBV7-9 and J is TRBJ1-2, with D possibly matching TRBD1 (5 bases). The CDR3 length is 13 residues. From germline, CDR1 is SEHNR and CDR2 FQNEAQ (reference sequence). Trimming cost V 1 base and J 8 bases, with 11 bases left between them.

The chain links TRBV3-1 (or the pseudogene TRBV3-2) to TRBJ1-2, with 9 bases identical to TRBD1. CDR1 and CDR2 from the germline V gene are LGHDT and YNNKEL (reference sequence). There are 16 residues in the CDR3. The trim removed 1 base at V and 8 bases at J, leaving 11 bases unmatched. CDR3 sequence: CASSQGNRGLPGGYTF. The CDR3 DNA follows: TGTGCCAGCAGCCAAGGGAACAGGGGGCTGCCGGGGGGCTACACCTTC.